This TCR beta chain was captured in a study of blood T cell repertoires in COVID-19. Background on the study: The United States, Italy and Spain provided the acute and convalescent COVID-19 samples.

Assay: immunoSEQ multiplex PCR; the TCRdb copy retains only in-frame clones and omits some. The sample consists of about 150,000 clones, 80% of them appearing once. V lost 0 bases, J lost 15 bases, and 17 bases lay in between. The CDR3 consists of 14 residues. CDR1 and CDR2 from the germline V gene are MGHRA and YSYEKL. The chain is built from TRBV4-1 and TRBJ1-4; D ambiguous. Sequenced material: peripheral blood. The TCR comes from a man aged 60-69 years with acute or convalescent COVID-19. The CDR3 sequence: CASSQDAGLGRVFF. CDR3 DNA: TGCGCCAGCAGCCAAGATGCCGGATTGGGGAGGGTGTTTTTT.